This TCR beta chain is drawn from a study of T cell changes during pregnancy in multiple sclerosis. Germline V lookup: CDR1 SGHDN, CDR2 FVKESK. This CDR3 contains 18 residues. For this clone: At one of its ends the junction is not consistent with the germline gene, which may arise from a read error.

The protocol was immunoSEQ multiplex PCR, while the TCRdb copy is restricted to in-frame clones and leaves out a portion. Among some 85,000 clones listed, nearly 95% were seen once. This clonotype was sampled from a female donor with multiple sclerosis, enrolled in a pregnancy study. J is TRBJ2-2 and V is TRBV14; D gene uncertain. The sample consisted of peripheral blood, taken in the second trimester of pregnancy. The CDR3 region is CASSQDYWQAKNAGELFF. CDR3 DNA: TGTGCCAGCAGCCAAGATTATTGGCAGGCAAAGAACGCCGGGGAGCTGTTTTTT.